This entry concerns a single TCR beta chain. The primer mix had 60 Vbeta and 13 Jbeta primers. The table came from immunoSEQ multiplex PCR; TCRdb's copy has only in-frame clones and leaves some out. This table holds roughly 97,000 clones, 78% found once. The entry originates in a study of cytomegalovirus exposure and HLA in healthy donors. The sequenced sample consisted of PBMCs. The sequence came from a woman aged 40 to 50 in good health and CMV-seronegative.

The chain's CDR3 is CASSLTSGDQETQYF. The CDR3 nucleotides read TGTGCCAGCAGCTTAACTAGCGGGGACCAAGAGACCCAGTACTTC. The chain employs TRBV5-4 and TRBJ2-5; TRBD2 matches at 10 bases. The CDR3 length is 15 residues. CDR1 and CDR2 from the germline V gene are SGHNT and YYREEE (reference sequence). Trimming cost V 2 bases and J 0 bases; bases outside gene matches: 1.